The rows below give T cell receptor beta chains drawn from one sample of a study of cytomegalovirus exposure and HLA in healthy donors. Some clones are missing from TCRdb's copy, which holds only in-frame ones; the method was immunoSEQ multiplex PCR. The table has roughly 120,000 clones, 77% seen once. The material sequenced was PBMCs. These receptors were collected from a young man in good health and CMV-seropositive. Each CDR3 is given with its conserved first and last residue. A D gene is named only where the DNA matches it firmly. A clone size is listed for some rows: how often the clone was seen (once, few, many), or a class if it is expanded.

TRBV5-1	TRBJ2-1	-	TRBD2	TGCGCCAGCAGCTACCAGGGACTAGCGGGGTACAATGAGCAGTTCTTC	CASSYQGLAGYNEQFF
TRBV5-1	TRBJ1-1	few	-	TGCGCCAGCAGCTTGGCCCTTGGGGACTTCGAAGCTTTCTTT	CASSLALGDFEAFF
TRBV4-1	TRBJ1-4	-	-	TGCGCCAGCAGCCAAGGGCGAGGTGGGTTTGCAACTAATGAAAAACTGTTTTTT	CASSQGRGGFATNEKLFF
TRBV30	TRBJ1-2	-	-	TGTGCCTGGAGTCGGGGGGCTCAAGATGGCTACACCTTC	CAWSRGAQDGYTF
TRBV7-9	TRBJ1-1	-	-	TGTGCCAGCAGCTTAGCGTCGGGAGTTCTGCTGTTT	CASSLASGVLLF
TRBV9	TRBJ1-4	once	-	TGTGCCAGCAGCGTCAAAGGGGGTACTAATGAAAAACTGTTTTTT	CASSVKGGTNEKLFF
TRBV29-1	TRBJ2-7	-	-	TGCAGCTACTCCGGACAGACAACCTACGAGCAGTACTTC	CSYSGQTTYEQYF
TRBV4-1	TRBJ2-3	few	TRBD2	TGCGCCAGCAGCCGCCAAATTCGGGGACTAGCGGGGTCAGATACGCAGTATTTT	CASSRQIRGLAGSDTQYF
TRBV6-1	TRBJ1-3	-	-	TGTGCCAGCAGTGAAGACCTCAGGGCAAGAAACACCATATATTTT	CASSEDLRARNTIYF
TRBV29-1	TRBJ2-7	-	-	TGCAGCGTTGGTGGCCAGGCCGGGACAACGAGTCCCTACGAGCAGTACTTC	CSVGGQAGTTSPYEQYF
TRBV5-1	TRBJ2-6	-	TRBD2	TGCGCCAGCAGCTTGGGGCTAGCGGGAGCTGGGGCCAACGGCCTGACTTTC	CASSLGLAGAGANGLTF
TRBV6-5	TRBJ1-1	-	-	TGTGCCAGCAGTTACGGGGTGGGGGAGGGCACTGAAGCTTTCTTT	CASSYGVGEGTEAFF
TRBV25-1	TRBJ2-1	-	TRBD1	TGTGCCAGCAGTGAAGGGACAGGGAGATCCAATGAGCAGTTCTTC	CASSEGTGRSNEQFF
TRBV2	TRBJ2-1	-	TRBD2	TGTGCCACCCTAACTAGCGGACCCTACAATGAGCAGTTCTTC	CATLTSGPYNEQFF
TRBV10-1	TRBJ2-2	-	TRBD1	TGCGCCAGCAGTGGATTTGGACAGGAGAACACCGGGGAGCTGTTTTTT	CASSGFGQENTGELFF
TRBV30	TRBJ2-2	once	TRBD1	TGTGCCTGGCTAATGACAGGGAATACCGGGGAGCTGTTTTTT	CAWLMTGNTGELFF
TRBV27	TRBJ2-3	few	TRBD2	TGTGCCAGCAGTTTCACTAGCGGGCACACAGATACGCAGTATTTT	CASSFTSGHTDTQYF
TRBV4-2	TRBJ2-3	-	TRBD2	TGTGCCAGCAGCCAAGATTTATGGACTAGCGGAGGCGCGCAGTATTTT	CASSQDLWTSGGAQYF
TRBV11-2	TRBJ1-2	few	-	TGTGCCAGCAGCTTAGACCCAGGTGGCGTCTATGGCTACACCTTC	CASSLDPGGVYGYTF
TRBV11-2	TRBJ1-3	-	-	TGTGCCAGCAGCTTACCAGGGTCTGGAAACACCATATATTTT	CASSLPGSGNTIYF
TRBV18	TRBJ2-3	-	-	TGTGCCAGCTCACCCCTCCGGGCTAGCGGCACAGATACGCAGTATTTT	CASSPLRASGTDTQYF
TRBV11-2	TRBJ2-2	-	-	TGTGCCAGCAGCTCGCGGGCGAAACTGGGGAAGCTGTTTTTT	CASSSRAKLGKLFF
TRBV27	TRBJ1-5	-	-	TGTGCCAGCATCCTGGGGACACTTACCCCCCATTTT	CASILGTLTPHF
TRBV19	TRBJ2-5	-	-	TGTGCCAGTAGTATGGGCGGAGGTCTAGAGACCCAGTACTTC	CASSMGGGLETQYF
TRBV21-1	TRBJ1-1	few	-	TGTGCCAGCAGTAAAGGCCCCGACAGTTCAGACACTGAAGCTTTCTTT	CASSKGPDSSDTEAFF
TRBV7-9	TRBJ1-4	-	-	TGTGCCAGCAGCAGTAGTCTACGTGTGTTTTTT	CASSSSLRVFF
TRBV23-1	TRBJ2-3	-	TRBD2	TGCGCCAGCAGTCAATCGGCTAGCGGGGTCCCCCCCCGCACAGATACGCAGTATTTT	CASSQSASGVPPRTDTQYF
TRBV29-1	TRBJ2-1	few	-	TGCAGCGTCGCACAGGGTCATGAGCAGTTCTTC	CSVAQGHEQFF